This T cell receptor (beta chain) derives from a study of blood T cell repertoires in COVID-19. Overall study context: There were acute and convalescent COVID-19 samples, and they came from the United States, Italy and Spain. In each case, the material was cDNA or gDNA derived from T cells, B-cell-depleted T cells, or PBMCs.

The CDR3 covers 13 residues. Germline CDR1 is LNHNV and CDR2 is YYDKDF (reference sequence). V was trimmed by 4 bases and J by 0 bases, leaving 6 bases between them. Repertoires were generated with immunoSEQ multiplex PCR, while TCRdb's copy carries only in-frame clones and drops some. The table records a few hundred thousand clones, approximately 87% of them present only once. J is TRBJ1-1 and V is TRBV15; tentative D call: TRBD1 (5 bases). Sequencing used peripheral blood. The source of this sequence is a woman aged 45-60 years with acute or convalescent COVID-19. The CDR3 region is CATSTGVNTEAFF. CDR3 nucleotides: TGTGCCACCAGCACGGGGGTGAACACTGAAGCTTTCTTT.